Listed here are 20 T cell receptor beta chains from one sample, sequenced in a study of cytomegalovirus exposure and HLA in healthy donors (TCRdb year 2017). Library preparation used the immunoSEQ multiplex PCR assay. For the multiplex PCR, a mixture combining 60 forward primers for TCR Vbeta segments and 13 reverse primers for TCR Jbeta segments was used. TCRdb retrieved this table from immuneACCESS and kept in-frame rearrangements only. Not all clones are present; in checked studies, unresolved V genes account for under half, and no reason is known for the remainder. Present in this sample are roughly 100,000 clones, about 69% of which were seen just once. Around 5% of the sample comes from the top ten. The sequenced material came from PBMCs. Receptors originate from a human donor in good health.

This rearrangement joins TRBV19 to TRBJ2-7, with 8 bases that match TRBD2. The CDR3 totals 14 residues. Trimming removed 6 bases from V and 7 bases from J; junction bases left unmatched: 11. Germline CDR1 is LNHDA and CDR2 is SQIVND (reference sequence). CDR3 coding DNA: TGTGCCAGTAGGGACAGCGGGAGCTATAATGAGCAGTACTTC. Residues: CASRDSGSYNEQYF.

The chain links TRBV7-9 to TRBJ2-7; unclear D gene. CDR1 and CDR2 from the germline V gene are SEHNR and FQNEAQ (reference sequence). This CDR3 comprises 12 residues. Trimming pared 5 bases from V and 0 bases from J, leaving 5 bases between. The CDR3 coding sequence is TGTGCCAGCAGCCCCAGCTCCTACGAGCAGTACTTC. Its protein is CASSPSSYEQYF.

The chain recombines TRBV25-1 with TRBJ1-1; 10 nucleotides agree with TRBD1. V shed 7 bases, J shed 11 bases, and the junction held 10 bases outside the gene matches. Germline CDR1 and CDR2: MGHDK and SYGVNS. The CDR3 has 13 amino acids. CDR3 region: CASTKDRGRRAFF. DNA for the CDR3: TGTGCCAGCACAAAAGACAGGGGGCGACGGGCTTTCTTT.

The sample holds a few counts of this clone. The chain links TRBV11-2 to TRBJ1-1, with D perhaps matching TRBD1 (5 bases). The V end lost 3 bases, the J end lost 0 bases, and 8 bases lay between the germline ends. The CDR3 consists of 14 residues. Per the germline V gene, CDR1 is SGHAT and CDR2 is FQNNGV. In DNA form, the CDR3 reads TGTGCCAGCAGCTTTTCAGGGCTGAACACTGAAGCTTTCTTT. It yields the protein CASSFSGLNTEAFF. The entire variable domain, with the rest obtained from reference TRBV11-2 and TRBJ1-1, is as follows: EAGVAQSPRYKIIEKRQSVAFWCNPISGHATLYWYQQILGQGPKLLIQFQNNGVVDDSQLPKDRFSAERLKGVDSTLKIQPAKLEDSAVYLCASSFSGLNTEAFFGQGTRLTVV.

Only a few counts were recorded for this clone. The chain carries TRBV19 and TRBJ1-5, with D unresolved. Per the germline V gene, CDR1 is LNHDA and CDR2 is SQIVND (reference sequence). This CDR3 has 15 amino acids. Between the trimmed V and J ends, which lost 2 bases and 3 bases, there was a span of 11 bases. In nucleotides, the CDR3 is TGTGCCAGTAGTATAAGAGGCCCTCCCAATCAGCCCCAGCATTTT. Amino acids: CASSIRGPPNQPQHF. The full variable domain, in which reference TRBV19 and TRBJ1-5 provide the parts outside the CDR3, is DGGITQSPKYLFRKEGQNVTLSCEQNLNHDAMYWYRQDPGQGLRLIYYSQIVNDFQKGDIAEGYSVSREKKESFPLTVTSAQKNPTAFYLCASSIRGPPNQPQHFGDGTRLSIL.

The V call is TRBV19, the J call TRBJ1-1; unclear D gene. Germline CDR1 is LNHDA and CDR2 is SQIVND (reference sequence). The CDR3 has 11 amino acids. Trimming removed 8 bases from V and 11 bases from J, with 15 bases in between. The DNA for the CDR3 is TGTGCCAGTCGATTTCGGGGTAAGGCTTTCTTT. The encoded protein is CASRFRGKAFF.

This chain connects TRBV30 to TRBJ2-3; 7 positions match TRBD2. The germline V gene has CDR1 GTSNPN and CDR2 SVGIG (reference sequence). Trimming cost V 3 bases and J 1 base; bases outside gene matches: 1. This CDR3 is 13 amino acids long. The CDR3 here is CAWSAGGTDTQYF. The DNA for the CDR3 is TGTGCCTGGAGCGCGGGAGGCACAGATACGCAGTATTTT.

This clone showed up just a few times. The V and J genes are TRBV27 and TRBJ2-3; D call uncertain. V lost 6 bases and J 2 bases, leaving 6 bases between the germline ends. There are 12 residues in the CDR3. The germline V gene has CDR1 MNHEY and CDR2 SMNVEV (reference sequence). This chain's CDR3 is CASRSVTDTQYF. DNA of the CDR3: TGTGCCAGCAGATCGGTCACAGATACGCAGTATTTT.

A few counts support this clone. This chain connects TRBV6-5 to TRBJ1-1, with D perhaps TRBD1 (6 bases). Per germline, CDR1 MNHEY and CDR2 SVGAGI. The CDR3 is made up of 14 amino acids. Trimming cost V 5 bases and J 0 bases, with 10 bases left between them. In DNA, the CDR3 is TGTGCCAGCAGTCTGGACAGTTTGAACACTGAAGCTTTCTTT. It yields the protein CASSLDSLNTEAFF.

This sequence joins TRBV30 and TRBJ1-5; D is possibly TRBD1 (5 bases). CDR1 is GTSNPN, CDR2 SVGIG, per germline (reference sequence). The CDR3 extends over 16 amino acids. V lost 3 bases and J 3 bases, leaving 18 bases between the germline ends. Written as DNA, the CDR3 is TGTGCCTGGAGGCCCCCACTTGGACACTTCAATCAGCCCCAGCATTTT. Translating it yields CAWRPPLGHFNQPQHF.

The CDR3 sequence: CASSPGTGEETQYF. The CDR3 coding sequence is TGCGCCAGCAGCCCCGGGACAGGGGAGGAGACCCAGTACTTC. The chain joins TRBV5-1 to TRBJ2-5, with 10 nucleotides matching TRBD1. Germline loops: CDR1 SGHRS, CDR2 YFSETQ. Trimming took 4 bases from V and 5 from J; bases not matched to a gene: 5. CDR3 size: 14 residues. The whole variable domain, filled in from reference TRBV5-1 and TRBJ2-5, reads KAGVTQTPRYLIKTRGQQVTLSCSPISGHRSVSWYQQTPGQGLQFLFEYFSETQRNKGNFPGRFSGRQFSNSRSEMNVSTLELGDSALYLCASSPGTGEETQYFGPGTRLLVL.

The J gene is TRBJ2-2, the V gene TRBV9; D is unclear. V shed 2 bases and J shed 4 bases, with 6 bases lying between them. Germline CDR1 reads SGDLS; CDR2 reads YYNGEE. CDR3 length: 13 residues. The CDR3, as DNA: TGTGCCAGCAGCGTTACTGCCACCGGGGAGCTGTTTTTT. Protein product: CASSVTATGELFF.

This clone has a handful of counts. This chain connects TRBV4-1 to TRBJ2-7; D is possibly TRBD2 (6 bases). Trimming cost V 0 bases and J 3 bases, with 18 bases left between them. In germline, CDR1 is MGHRA, CDR2 YSYEKL. The CDR3 loop spans 17 amino acids. The CDR3 DNA reads as TGCGCCAGCAGCCAAGACGGGGGAGGAGGTCTGGTCTACGAGCAGTACTTC. This codes for CASSQDGGGGLVYEQYF.

This clone was picked up one time. V and J are TRBV4-1 and TRBJ2-7, with TRBD1 matching over 7 bases. The CDR3 sequence is 16 residues long. V lost 3 bases and J lost 4; bases outside the gene matches: 12. Germline V lookup: CDR1 MGHRA, CDR2 YSYEKL. The CDR3 DNA reads as TGCGCCAGCAGCCAGCCGACAGGGAAGAATTGGTACGAGCAGTACTTC. Its protein product is CASSQPTGKNWYEQYF.

The chain combines TRBV19 with TRBJ2-3; D call uncertain. CDR3 length: 15 residues. The V gene lost 3 bases and the J gene lost 1 base, with 11 bases spanning the gap. CDR1 LNHDA and CDR2 SQIVND come from the germline V gene (reference sequence). CDR3 sequence: CASSIPGWGTDTQYF. CDR3 DNA: TGTGCCAGTAGTATCCCCGGGTGGGGCACAGATACGCAGTATTTT.

The rearrangement uses TRBV27 and TRBJ1-3, with D tentatively TRBD1 (6 bases). Germline V gene sequence: CDR1 MNHEY, CDR2 SMNVEV (reference sequence). The CDR3 is 18 residues long. V lost 6 bases and J 0 bases, leaving 21 bases between the germline ends. The CDR3 is CASSIFGFGGPSGNTIYF. CDR3 DNA: TGTGCCAGCAGCATTTTTGGGTTCGGGGGGCCCTCTGGAAACACCATATATTTT.

The chain couples TRBV5-1 to TRBJ2-3, with D tentatively TRBD1 (5 bases). CDR1 SGHRS and CDR2 YFSETQ come from the germline V gene. The CDR3 has 15 residues. Between the trimmed V and J ends, which lost 0 bases and 2 bases, there was a span of 10 bases. The CDR3 nucleotides read TGCGCCAGCAGCTTGGCCCGGACACACACAGATACGCAGTATTTT. It specifies CASSLARTHTDTQYF.

The chain carries TRBV27 and TRBJ2-7; D may be TRBD1 (6 bases). The CDR3 spans 14 residues. V dropped 3 bases and J dropped 0 bases, with 9 bases sitting between them. Germline V gives CDR1 MNHEY, CDR2 SMNVEV (reference sequence). The CDR3 protein is CASSLTGNSYEQYF. The DNA of the CDR3 is TGTGCCAGCAGTTTGACAGGAAACTCCTACGAGCAGTACTTC.

The V gene is TRBV6-1, the J gene TRBJ2-1, with D possibly being TRBD2 (5 bases). The CDR3 has 13 residues. Germline assignment: CDR1 MNHNS and CDR2 SASEGT. The ends were cut back, 6 bases at V and 4 bases at J, with 10 bases in the middle. CDR3 residues: CASRDSQYNEQFF. CDR3 nucleotide sequence: TGTGCCAGCAGGGACTCCCAGTACAATGAGCAGTTCTTC.

This clone turned up a few times. This chain links TRBV7-2 with TRBJ2-7, with a tentative D call TRBD2 (6 bases). Germline V CDR1 and CDR2: SGHTA, FQGNSA. CDR3 size: 15 residues. Trimming removed 1 base at V and 2 bases at J, with 12 bases between. Here the CDR3 reads CASSLVGGMTYEQYF. In DNA form, the CDR3 reads TGTGCCAGCAGCTTAGTAGGCGGGATGACCTACGAGCAGTACTTC.